The text below deals with one T cell receptor (beta chain). The antigen is unknown. These data come from a study of cytomegalovirus exposure and HLA in healthy donors. For the study at large: Unique TCRs from HLA-typed donors, 70 million to 100 million of them, were held in an early data release.

13 Jbeta primers and 60 Vbeta primers were used for the PCR. Assay used: immunoSEQ multiplex PCR; TCRdb lists only in-frame clones, some missing. Counted here are about 210,000 clones, 87% occurring once; the ten biggest clones make up 0.9% to 1.2%. This CDR3 is 13 amino acids long. The V and J ends lost 5 bases and 7 bases, in that order; junction bases with no gene match: 6. CDR1 is MDHEN and CDR2 is SYDVKM in the germline V gene. Study-level results: As immune exposure information, only CMV serostatus was available.

Each donor was nominally healthy when sampled (though unrecorded immune exposures were likely). Sequenced: PBMCs. V and J are TRBV28 and TRBJ1-2; 8 positions match TRBD1. The sequence was obtained from a boy between 2 and 15 years old in good health and CMV-seronegative. CDR3 sequence (DNA): TGTGCCAGCAGTCCTCGGACAGGGATTGGCTACACCTTC. As protein: CASSPRTGIGYTF.